These T cell receptor beta chains were read from a single sample in a study of blood T cell repertoires in COVID-19. Here immunoSEQ multiplex PCR was the method, and the copy in TCRdb shows in-frame clones only, minus some. Of 250,000 or so clones listed, 86% are singletons. Sequencing was carried out using peripheral blood. The receptors were sampled from an elderly man with acute or convalescent COVID-19. Each CDR3 is given with its conserved first and last residue. Fields, in order: J gene, V gene, D gene, CDR3 length, CDR3 protein. A D gene is named only where the DNA matches it firmly.

TRBJ2-1,TRBV9,.,15,CASSSREGTNNEQFF
TRBJ2-1,TRBV3-1/TRBV3-2,.,14,CASSPSGLWGEQFF
TRBJ1-5,TRBV5-1,.,14,CASSLPTVNQPQHF
TRBJ2-6,TRBV19,.,15,CASSPTGTGANVLTF
TRBJ1-1,TRBV6-6,TRBD1,14,CASTAQGVGTEAFF
TRBJ2-7,TRBV7-6,TRBD1,16,CASSPRTGSGSYEQYF
TRBJ2-7,TRBV5-1,.,12,CASSFDNYEQYF
TRBJ1-4,TRBV6-5,TRBD1,15,CASSLDRGVNEKLFF
TRBJ1-1,TRBV3-1/TRBV3-2,TRBD1,16,CASSQDQGVRRLEAFF
TRBJ2-5,TRBV7-3,TRBD2,15,CASSKTSGNAETQYF
TRBJ1-2,TRBV7-2,.,14,CASSLGGVLNGYTF
TRBJ1-1,TRBV29-1,TRBD1,14,CSVDVRGLQTEAFF
TRBJ2-6,TRBV12-3/TRBV12-4,.,13,CASSYEGANVLTF
TRBJ2-1,TRBV5-1,.,13,CASSLASVHEQFF
TRBJ1-5,TRBV6-5,.,15,CASRQDRGSNQPQHF
TRBJ1-1,TRBV27,TRBD1,14,CASSFGQGVAEAFF
TRBJ2-7,TRBV3-1/TRBV3-2,.,15,CASSQVLAGPYEQYF
TRBJ1-6,TRBV18,.,14,CASSPGQGNSPLHF
TRBJ2-5,TRBV18,.,15,CASSPRTNAQETQYF
TRBJ2-2,TRBV28,.,15,CASSFYREKTGELFF
TRBJ2-5,TRBV7-9,TRBD1,14,CASSLRQGRETQYF
TRBJ2-5,TRBV6-2/TRBV6-3,.,14,CASSRPGWVETQYF
TRBJ1-1,TRBV7-8,.,17,CASSLNRQGMGNTEAFF
TRBJ2-1,TRBV14,.,13,CASSLFTSSEQFF
TRBJ1-5,TRBV7-3,TRBD1,15,CASSWGQGARQPQHF
TRBJ1-2,TRBV3-1/TRBV3-2,.,13,CASSHGGNYGYTF
TRBJ2-1,TRBV6-6,TRBD1,16,CASRDDRGPHYNEQFF
TRBJ2-7,TRBV4-1,TRBD1,15,CASSQAGTGAYEQYF
TRBJ2-1,TRBV18,TRBD2,15,CASSPTRGGNNEQFF
TRBJ1-6,TRBV7-9,TRBD1,17,CASSSDTGGWNNSPLHF
TRBJ2-3,TRBV29-1,.,15,CSVDSLAGPTDTQYF
TRBJ1-6,TRBV5-1,.,14,CASSSRVGDSPLHF
TRBJ1-2,TRBV5-6,.,13,CASTIHGDYGYTF
TRBJ1-1,TRBV7-9,.,12,CASSPFNTEAFF
TRBJ1-4,TRBV7-9,.,14,CASTGPQGNEKLFF
TRBJ2-5,TRBV5-5,TRBD1,15,CASSLRDRESETQYF
TRBJ1-5,TRBV6-5,.,13,CASIQGHNQPQHF
TRBJ2-3,TRBV5-5,TRBD2,15,CASSRIAGFTDTQYF
TRBJ1-4,TRBV5-6,TRBD1,14,CASSRGQINEKLFF
TRBJ1-6,TRBV11-2,TRBD1,14,CASSFGTGGSPLHF
TRBJ1-2,TRBV10-3,.,16,CAISESMGRENYGYTF
TRBJ2-1,TRBV5-1,TRBD1,18,CASSFGGRGRSSYNEQFF
TRBJ1-5,TRBV11-2,.,12,CASSLGRGPQHF
TRBJ1-1,TRBV29-1,TRBD1,15,CSAEVQGAWNTEAFF
TRBJ1-1,TRBV21-1,.,14,CASSRDSKNTEAFF
TRBJ1-2,TRBV24-1,.,14,CATSEPPLFYGYTF
TRBJ1-1,TRBV12-3/TRBV12-4,.,13,CASSRQGNTEAFF
TRBJ2-1,TRBV11-3,.,16,CASSLDSGGPYNEQFF
TRBJ1-1,TRBV18,.,15,CASSPGTVSNTEAFF
TRBJ2-5,TRBV18,.,15,CASSPFRASGETQYF
TRBJ2-4,TRBV14,.,17,CASSYRPDSLAKNIQYF